This section outlines one T cell receptor (beta chain) sequence together with its context. Its recognized antigen is unknown. Per-nucleotide qualities are absent, and no much larger clonotype sits a single base away. V was cut back by 3 bases and J by 5 bases, leaving a gap of 18 bases between them. From the germline V gene, CDR1 is SGDLS and CDR2 is YYNGEE. The CDR3 has 16 amino acids, counting the end cysteine and phenylalanine. Of all the DNA, just the CDR3 is kept, 48 bases in frame from base 1. This record comes from a study of blood T cell repertoires in COVID-19 (dated by TCRdb to 2019 to 2021). Broadly, across the study: Samples from collaborators originated in the United States, Italy and Spain and spanned both the acute and convalescent phases of COVID-19. Samples were obtained from the ongoing ImmuneRACE study (first 160 participants) and from over a thousand subjects provided by 6 global collaborators. The dataset comprised deeply sampled blood TCRbeta repertoires from subjects exposed to, actively infected with, or recovered from COVID-19. A de-identified subject ID, COVID-19 status, age in years and sex were almost always included in the sample metadata. The repertoires were released in a freely available public database intended as a resource for research on the immune response to SARS-CoV-2. Where available, HLA class I and class II types were taken from metadata supplied by the sample provider and were not determined by assay-based typing. The material from the prospective study consisted of cDNA or gDNA derived from T cells, B-cell-depleted T cells, or PBMCs. Overall results and qualifications from the work: The amount of clinical and demographic metadata varied by source and participant and was provided uncurated.

The immunoSEQ Assay, a bias-controlled multiplex PCR, was used to amplify TCRbeta CDR3 regions from genomic DNA. Per the source publication's procedure: The number of nucleated cells in each sample was estimated by amplification of reference gene primers within the assay. To quantify the absolute abundance of each unique TCRbeta CDR3 rearrangement, sequence reads were collapsed and filtered. For each sample, productive Simpson clonality was calculated as the square root of Simpson's diversity index over productive rearrangements. Sourced from immuneACCESS, this table was stored by TCRdb with only in-frame sequences that have V and J called. A share of the clones is absent; for the studies checked, an unresolved V gene accounts for under half, and the remainder has no known explanation. V and J calls and clone size are as listed in that table; D and trimming were resolved from the DNA. Within this sample are a few hundred thousand clones, with around 87% of them counted one time only. The ten largest make up 1% to 1.5% of the sample.

Participants in the prospective study were aged about 18 to 95 years, lived in about two dozen United States geographic areas, and enrolled through a virtual design. In the prospective study, participants were assigned to cohorts based on the clinical history participants reported in a screening survey and a study questionnaire. ImmuneRACE Cohort 3 recovered participants were defined by two consecutive negative NP/OP PCR tests, healthcare professional clearance, or symptom resolution. In the prospective study, whole blood, serum and a nasopharyngeal or oropharyngeal swab were collected from each participant by mobile phlebotomists. Additional blood draws and questionnaires over an approximately 2-month period could optionally be provided by prospective study participants. Blood samples from the prospective study were shipped frozen or at room temperature prior to DNA extraction.

This receptor chain uses TRBV9 and TRBJ2-1; the D gene is perhaps TRBD1, on 6 matching bases. This clonotype was sampled from a man aged 30 to 39 who had recovered from COVID-19. The sequenced material came from PBMCs or T cells enriched from blood (not recorded which). The sequence in DNA is TGTGCCAGCAGCGGCAGGGGTATCGGCCCCGACAATGAGCAGTTCTTC. Translated, this is CASSGRGIGPDNEQFF. Extended through the reference TRBV9 and TRBJ2-1 proteins, this CDR3 yields the full variable domain: DSGVTQTPKHLITATGQRVTLRCSPRSGDLSVYWYQQSLDQGLQFLIQYYNGEERAKGNILERFSAQQFPDLHSELNLSSLELGDSALYFCASSGRGIGPDNEQFFGPGTRLTVL.